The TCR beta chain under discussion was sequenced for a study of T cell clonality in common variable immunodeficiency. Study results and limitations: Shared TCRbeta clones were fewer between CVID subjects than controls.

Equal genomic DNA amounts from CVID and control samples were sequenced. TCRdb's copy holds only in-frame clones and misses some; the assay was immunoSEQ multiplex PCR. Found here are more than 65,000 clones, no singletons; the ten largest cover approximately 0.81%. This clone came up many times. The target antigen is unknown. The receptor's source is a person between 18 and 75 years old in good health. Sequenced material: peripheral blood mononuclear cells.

Partial CDR3 DNA: TGTGCCAGCGAATGGCGGGGAAGCGGTGAAAAA. Translated: CASEWRGSGEK. The full-length CDR3 reads as CASEWRGSGEKLFF. The genes are TRBV6-2 or TRBV6-3 and TRBJ1-4; no clear D. The read ends 3 residues early relative to the CDR3; the germline J gene fills the gap. The V gene lost 8 bases and the J gene lost 7 bases, with 17 bases spanning the gap. CDR1 and CDR2 (germline): MNHEY, SVGEGT. The CDR3 loop spans 14 amino acids.